This T cell receptor (beta chain) comes out of a study of PD-1 blockade in classical Hodgkin lymphoma. The length of the CDR3 is 13 residues. The germline V gene has CDR1 MNHEY and CDR2 SVGAGI. V lost 7 bases and J 1 base, leaving 10 bases between the germline ends. Time point given: cycle 4 day 1 (C4D1), after more than 5 weeks of nivolumab. Every patient experienced relapse after autologous stem cell transplantation, and brentuximab vedotin exposure varied. The table came from immunoSEQ multiplex PCR; TCRdb's copy has only in-frame clones and leaves some out. The sample has about 93,000 clones, 78% seen once. Study findings and constraints: Healthy donors were reported to have higher baseline TCR diversity than newly diagnosed patients. Repertoire differences lack defined causes, possibly disease activity or prior therapy.

Note on this clone: Its antigen is undetermined.

This chain uses TRBV6-5 with TRBJ1-1, with D possibly TRBD1 on 5 matching bases. The TCR was taken from a human donor with classical Hodgkin lymphoma. Source: peripheral blood mononuclear cells (PBMCs), taken before the fourth cycle of nivolumab. The CDR3 nucleotides are TGTGCCAGCACCCGTGGGGCGAACACTGAAGCTTTCTTT. It translates to CASTRGANTEAFF.